These T cell receptor beta chains were read from a single sample in a study of CD8+ T cells in alopecia areata. Some clones are missing from TCRdb's copy, which holds only in-frame ones; the method was immunoSEQ multiplex PCR. The table records about 97,000 clones, roughly two fifths of them present only once. Sequenced input: CD4+ T cells sorted from blood. The origin of the receptors is a human donor with alopecia areata. Each CDR3 is given with its conserved first and last residue. Each record gives: D gene, clone size, V gene, J gene, CDR3 DNA, CDR3 protein. The D gene is left open where the match is weak. Some rows mark clone size as missing; the rest say once, few, many or name a class of expanded clone.

d_gene: NA
abundance: few
v_gene: TRBV7-2
j_gene: TRBJ2-3
CDR3nt: TGTGCCAGCAGCAAGCGAGCGGTACCCACAGATACGCAGTATTTT
CDR3aa: CASSKRAVPTDTQYF

d_gene: TRBD1
abundance: NA
v_gene: TRBV2
j_gene: TRBJ1-5
CDR3nt: TGTGCCAGCAGGCGGGACAGGGGTAGCAATCAGCCCCAGCATTTT
CDR3aa: CASRRDRGSNQPQHF

d_gene: NA
abundance: NA
v_gene: TRBV4-2
j_gene: TRBJ2-5
CDR3nt: TGTGCCAGCAGCCAAGGGGTCGGGCAGGGGGAGACCCAGTACTTC
CDR3aa: CASSQGVGQGETQYF

d_gene: NA
abundance: NA
v_gene: TRBV5-4
j_gene: TRBJ2-3
CDR3nt: TGTGCCAGCAGCTTGGCGGGAGCCATCACAGATACGCAGTATTTT
CDR3aa: CASSLAGAITDTQYF

d_gene: NA
abundance: few
v_gene: TRBV7-9
j_gene: TRBJ2-1
CDR3nt: TGTGCCAGCAGCTTAGGCCAGGTTCGTCACAATGAGCAGTTCTTC
CDR3aa: CASSLGQVRHNEQFF

d_gene: TRBD1
abundance: NA
v_gene: TRBV7-2
j_gene: TRBJ1-6
CDR3nt: TGTGCCAGCAGAAGGACAGGGGCTACTTATAACTCACCCCTCCACTTT
CDR3aa: CASRRTGATYNSPLHF

d_gene: NA
abundance: NA
v_gene: TRBV18
j_gene: TRBJ2-5
CDR3nt: TGTGCCAGCTCACTGCAAGAGACCCAGTACTTC
CDR3aa: CASSLQETQYF

d_gene: NA
abundance: NA
v_gene: TRBV6-5
j_gene: TRBJ1-1
CDR3nt: TGTGCCAGCAGTTACTCGAGAGATGGAAACACTGAAGCTTTCTTT
CDR3aa: CASSYSRDGNTEAFF

d_gene: TRBD2
abundance: NA
v_gene: TRBV7-2
j_gene: TRBJ2-5
CDR3nt: TGTGCCAGCAGCTTAGCGGGGAGGGGAGAGACCCAGTACTTC
CDR3aa: CASSLAGRGETQYF

d_gene: TRBD1
abundance: NA
v_gene: TRBV30
j_gene: TRBJ2-7
CDR3nt: TGTGCCTGGAGAATAGCAGGGGGCACCTACGAGCAGTACTTC
CDR3aa: CAWRIAGGTYEQYF

d_gene: NA
abundance: NA
v_gene: TRBV27
j_gene: TRBJ2-7
CDR3nt: TGTGCCAGCAGTTCGCTACTCGTTAGGGGCTCCTACGAGCAGTACTTC
CDR3aa: CASSSLLVRGSYEQYF

d_gene: TRBD1
abundance: NA
v_gene: TRBV7-2
j_gene: TRBJ2-7
CDR3nt: TGTGCCAGCAGCCCGGGACAGGGGGCGATCTACGAGCAGTACTTC
CDR3aa: CASSPGQGAIYEQYF

d_gene: NA
abundance: NA
v_gene: TRBV4-3
j_gene: TRBJ2-7
CDR3nt: TGCGCCAGCAGCCAAGACTGGTCTGTCTTTGTCTACGAGCAGTACTTC
CDR3aa: CASSQDWSVFVYEQYF

d_gene: TRBD1
abundance: NA
v_gene: TRBV30
j_gene: TRBJ1-5
CDR3nt: TGTGCCTGGAGTGGGCAGGGGGCCGGCAATCAGCCCCAGCATTTT
CDR3aa: CAWSGQGAGNQPQHF

d_gene: NA
abundance: NA
v_gene: TRBV25-1
j_gene: TRBJ2-7
CDR3nt: TGTGCCAGCAGGGAAATTGGACAGGAGGGCAAGCAGTACTTC
CDR3aa: CASREIGQEGKQYF

d_gene: NA
abundance: NA
v_gene: TRBV5-6
j_gene: TRBJ2-2
CDR3nt: TGTGCCAGCAGCCGGCTGGGGGTCACCGGGGAGCTGTTTTTT
CDR3aa: CASSRLGVTGELFF

d_gene: NA
abundance: few
v_gene: TRBV19
j_gene: TRBJ1-2
CDR3nt: TGTGCCAGTACCTCCGCGGACATCTACTATGGCTACACCTTC
CDR3aa: CASTSADIYYGYTF

d_gene: TRBD1
abundance: NA
v_gene: TRBV5-1
j_gene: TRBJ2-7
CDR3nt: TGCGCCAGCAGAAACCAGGGGGAAATCTCCTACGAGCAGTACTTC
CDR3aa: CASRNQGEISYEQYF

d_gene: NA
abundance: NA
v_gene: TRBV30
j_gene: TRBJ1-6
CDR3nt: TGTGCCTGGAGTGGCGTTAATTCACCCCTCCACTTT
CDR3aa: CAWSGVNSPLHF

d_gene: NA
abundance: NA
v_gene: TRBV7-8
j_gene: TRBJ2-5
CDR3nt: TGTGCCAGCAGACGAGTCCAGGGAGGAGAGACCCAGTACTTC
CDR3aa: CASRRVQGGETQYF

d_gene: TRBD1
abundance: NA
v_gene: TRBV2
j_gene: TRBJ1-6
CDR3nt: TGTGCCAGCAGTGAAATCTCTGCAGGGGGCCTGTCACCCCTCCACTTT
CDR3aa: CASSEISAGGLSPLHF

d_gene: NA
abundance: once
v_gene: TRBV6-5
j_gene: TRBJ2-5
CDR3nt: TGTGCCAGCATGGGCATTTATCAAGAGACCCAGTACTTC
CDR3aa: CASMGIYQETQYF

d_gene: NA
abundance: NA
v_gene: TRBV6-5
j_gene: TRBJ2-1
CDR3nt: TGTGCCAGCAGTTACTCAGGGACATCCTACAATGAGCAGTTCTTC
CDR3aa: CASSYSGTSYNEQFF